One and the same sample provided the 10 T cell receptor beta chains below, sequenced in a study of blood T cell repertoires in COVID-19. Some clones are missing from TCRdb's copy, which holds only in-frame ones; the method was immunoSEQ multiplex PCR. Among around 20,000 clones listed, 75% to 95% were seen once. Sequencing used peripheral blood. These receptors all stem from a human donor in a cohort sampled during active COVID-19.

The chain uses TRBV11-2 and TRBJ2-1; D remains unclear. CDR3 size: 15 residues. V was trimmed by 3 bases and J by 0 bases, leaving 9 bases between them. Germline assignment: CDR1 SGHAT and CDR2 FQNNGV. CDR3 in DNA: TGTGCCAGCAGCTTCGACCCTAGCTCCTACAATGAGCAGTTCTTC. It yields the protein CASSFDPSSYNEQFF.

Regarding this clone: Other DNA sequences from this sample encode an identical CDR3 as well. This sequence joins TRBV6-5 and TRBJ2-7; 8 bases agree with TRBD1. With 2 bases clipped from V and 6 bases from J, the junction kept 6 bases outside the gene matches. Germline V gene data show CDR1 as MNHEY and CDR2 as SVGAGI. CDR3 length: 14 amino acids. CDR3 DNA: TGTGCCAGCAGTTACACCGGACAGGGTGCCGAGCAGTACTTC. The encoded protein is CASSYTGQGAEQYF.

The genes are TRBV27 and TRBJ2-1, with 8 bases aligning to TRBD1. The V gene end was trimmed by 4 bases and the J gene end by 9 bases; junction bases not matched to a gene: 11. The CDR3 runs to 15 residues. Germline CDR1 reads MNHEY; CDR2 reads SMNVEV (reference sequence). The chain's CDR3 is CASSSLRGREIEQFF. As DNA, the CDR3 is TGTGCCAGCAGTTCCCTCAGGGGGCGAGAGATTGAGCAGTTCTTC.

DNA of the CDR3: TGTGCCAGCAGGGACGGAGGAAACTATGGCTACACCTTC. It encodes CASRDGGNYGYTF. The genes are TRBV7-8 and TRBJ1-2; D is unclear. Trimming pared 6 bases from V and 2 bases from J, leaving 10 bases between. Germline CDR1 reads SGHVS; CDR2 reads FQNEAQ. This CDR3 has 13 residues.

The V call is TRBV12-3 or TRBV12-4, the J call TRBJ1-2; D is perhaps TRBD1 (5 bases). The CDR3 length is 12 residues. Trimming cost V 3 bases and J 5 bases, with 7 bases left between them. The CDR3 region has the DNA TGTGCCAGCAGTTTCGGGGGGTATGGCTACACCTTC. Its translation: CASSFGGYGYTF.

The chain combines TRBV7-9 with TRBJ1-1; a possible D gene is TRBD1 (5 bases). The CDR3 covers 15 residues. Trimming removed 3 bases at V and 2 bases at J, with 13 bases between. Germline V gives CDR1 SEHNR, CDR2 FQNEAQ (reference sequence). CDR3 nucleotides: TGTGCCAGCAGCTTCGGACAAAAACTCAACACTGAAGCTTTCTTT. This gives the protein CASSFGQKLNTEAFF. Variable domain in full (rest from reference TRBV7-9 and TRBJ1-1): DTGVSQNPRHKITKRGQNVTFRCDPISEHNRLYWYRQTLGQGPEFLTYFQNEAQLEKSRLLSDRFSAERPKGSFSTLEIQRTEQGDSAMYLCASSFGQKLNTEAFFGQGTRLTVV.

In nucleotides, the CDR3 is TGTGCCAGCAGTGAGAGTGGTCAGGGCTACGAGCAGTACGTC. This encodes CASSESGQGYEQYV. V usage is TRBV6-1 and J usage is TRBJ2-7; D is perhaps TRBD1 (5 bases). This CDR3 is 14 amino acids long. Germline V gene data show CDR1 as MNHNS and CDR2 as SASEGT. The V end was cut by 3 bases, the J end by 3 bases, with 12 bases between.

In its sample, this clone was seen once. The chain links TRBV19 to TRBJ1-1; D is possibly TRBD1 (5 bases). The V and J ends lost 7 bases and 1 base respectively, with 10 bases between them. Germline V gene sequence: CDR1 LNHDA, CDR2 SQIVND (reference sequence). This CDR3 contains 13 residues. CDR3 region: CASTPRGNTEAFF. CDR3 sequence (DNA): TGTGCCAGTACCCCAAGGGGGAACACTGAAGCTTTCTTT.

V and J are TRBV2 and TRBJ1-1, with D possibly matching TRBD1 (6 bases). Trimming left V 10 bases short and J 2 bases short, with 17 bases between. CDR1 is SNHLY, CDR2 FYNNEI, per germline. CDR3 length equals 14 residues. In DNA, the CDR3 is TGTGCCACTACGAGGGGGGGCCGCAACACTGAAGCTTTCTTT. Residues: CATTRGGRNTEAFF.

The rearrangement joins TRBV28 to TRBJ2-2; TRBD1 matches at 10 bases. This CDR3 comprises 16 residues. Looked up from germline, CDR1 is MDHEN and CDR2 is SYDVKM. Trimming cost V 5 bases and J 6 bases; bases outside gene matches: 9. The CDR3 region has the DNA TGTGCCAGCAGTCCAATGGGACAGGGGTTTCCCGGGGAGCTGTTTTTT. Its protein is CASSPMGQGFPGELFF.